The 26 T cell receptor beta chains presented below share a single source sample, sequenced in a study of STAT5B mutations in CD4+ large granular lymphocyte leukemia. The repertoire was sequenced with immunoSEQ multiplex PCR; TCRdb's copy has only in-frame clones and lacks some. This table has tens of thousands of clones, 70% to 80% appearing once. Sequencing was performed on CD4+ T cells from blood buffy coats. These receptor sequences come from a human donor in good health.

The CDR3 DNA reads TGTGCCAGCAGCTTACTTACAGGAGAGACCCAGTACTTC. Encoded protein: CASSLLTGETQYF. This sequence joins TRBV5-6 and TRBJ2-5, with D perhaps matching TRBD1 (5 bases). The CDR3 runs to 13 residues. The germline V gene encodes CDR1 SGHDT and CDR2 YYEEEE. The V gene lost 2 bases and the J gene lost 4 bases, with 9 bases spanning the gap.

Here the CDR3 DNA reads TGTGCCAGCAGCACCGGACTAGCGGGAGGGATAGGGGAGACCCAGTACTTC. Encoded protein: CASSTGLAGGIGETQYF. The genes are TRBV7-3 and TRBJ2-5, with 15 bases matching TRBD2. The CDR3 has 17 amino acids. CDR1 and CDR2 from the germline V gene are SGHTA and FQGTGA. The V gene end was trimmed by 5 bases and the J gene end by 5 bases; junction bases not matched to a gene: 9. Using reference TRBV7-3 and TRBJ2-5 for the parts outside the CDR3, the full variable domain is GAGVSQTPSNKVTEKGKYVELRCDPISGHTALYWYRQSLGQGPEFLIYFQGTGAADDSGLPNDRFFAVRPEGSVSTLKIQRTERGDSAVYLCASSTGLAGGIGETQYFGPGTRLLVL.

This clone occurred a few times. DNA of the CDR3: TGTGCCAGCAGCTGGACAGGGGGCACTGAAGCTTTCTTT. Residues: CASSWTGGTEAFF. The rearrangement joins TRBV11-3 to TRBJ1-1; 10 bases are shared with TRBD1. V dropped 4 bases and J dropped 4; count of bases not matched to a gene: 0. Germline CDR1 SGHNT, CDR2 YENEEA. The CDR3 extends over 13 amino acids.

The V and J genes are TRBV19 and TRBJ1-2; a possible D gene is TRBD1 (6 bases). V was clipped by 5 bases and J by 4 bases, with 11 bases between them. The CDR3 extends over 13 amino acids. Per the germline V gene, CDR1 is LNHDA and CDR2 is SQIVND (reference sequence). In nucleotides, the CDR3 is TGTGCCAGTAGTTCGGGACAAACCTATGGCTACACCTTC. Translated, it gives CASSSGQTYGYTF.

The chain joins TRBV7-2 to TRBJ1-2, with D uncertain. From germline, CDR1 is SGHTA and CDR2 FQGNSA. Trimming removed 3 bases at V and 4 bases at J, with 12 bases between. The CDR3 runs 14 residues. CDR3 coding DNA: TGTGCCAGCAGCTTTGCCACATACTCCTATGGCTACACCTTC. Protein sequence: CASSFATYSYGYTF.

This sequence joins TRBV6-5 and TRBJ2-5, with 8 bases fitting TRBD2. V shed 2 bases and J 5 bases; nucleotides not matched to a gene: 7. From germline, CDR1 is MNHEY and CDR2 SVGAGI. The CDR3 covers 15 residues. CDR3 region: CASSYGREGRETQYF. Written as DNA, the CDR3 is TGTGCCAGCAGTTACGGCCGGGAGGGCCGTGAGACCCAGTACTTC.

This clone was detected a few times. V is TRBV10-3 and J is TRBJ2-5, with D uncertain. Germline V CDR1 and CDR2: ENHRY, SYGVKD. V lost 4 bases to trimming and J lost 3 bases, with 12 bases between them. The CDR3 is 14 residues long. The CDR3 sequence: CAISGGLQKETQYF. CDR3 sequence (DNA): TGTGCCATCAGTGGGGGTCTGCAGAAAGAGACCCAGTACTTC.

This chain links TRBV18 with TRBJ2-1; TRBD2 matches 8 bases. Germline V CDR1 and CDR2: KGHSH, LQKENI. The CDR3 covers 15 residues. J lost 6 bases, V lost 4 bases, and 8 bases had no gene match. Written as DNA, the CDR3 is TGTGCCAGCTCACAACGGCGGACTAGCCCCAATGAGCAGTTCTTC. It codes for CASSQRRTSPNEQFF.

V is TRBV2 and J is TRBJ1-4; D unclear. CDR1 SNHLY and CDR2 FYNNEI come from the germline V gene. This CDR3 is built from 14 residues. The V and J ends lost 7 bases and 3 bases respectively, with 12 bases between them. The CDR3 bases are TGTGCCAGCATACCGAATGAGGCTAATGAAAAACTGTTTTTT. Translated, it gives CASIPNEANEKLFF.

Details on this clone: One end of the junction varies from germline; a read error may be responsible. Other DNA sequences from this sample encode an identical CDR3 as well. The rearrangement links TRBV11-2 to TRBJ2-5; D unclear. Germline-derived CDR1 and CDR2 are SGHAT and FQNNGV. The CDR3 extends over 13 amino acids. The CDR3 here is CASSLGRLETQYF. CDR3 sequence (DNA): TGTGCCAGCAGTTTAGGCCGGTTAGAGACCCAGTACTTC.

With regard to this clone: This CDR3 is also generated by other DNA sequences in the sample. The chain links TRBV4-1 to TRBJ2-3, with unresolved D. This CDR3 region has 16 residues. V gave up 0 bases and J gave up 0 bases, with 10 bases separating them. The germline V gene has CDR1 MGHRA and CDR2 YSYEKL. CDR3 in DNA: TGCGCCAGCAGCCAAGATCGGCTAGTGAGCACAGATACGCAGTATTTT. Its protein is CASSQDRLVSTDTQYF.

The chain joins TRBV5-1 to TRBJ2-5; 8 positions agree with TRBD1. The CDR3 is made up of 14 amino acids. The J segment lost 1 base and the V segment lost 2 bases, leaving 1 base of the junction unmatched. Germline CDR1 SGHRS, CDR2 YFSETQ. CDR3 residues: CASSFGQGQETQYF. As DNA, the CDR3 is TGCGCCAGCAGCTTCGGACAGGGCCAAGAGACCCAGTACTTC.

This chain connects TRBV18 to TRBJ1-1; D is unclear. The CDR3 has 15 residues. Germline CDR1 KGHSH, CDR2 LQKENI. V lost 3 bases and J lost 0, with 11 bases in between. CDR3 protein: CASSPDAYLNTEAFF. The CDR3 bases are TGTGCCAGCTCACCTGACGCTTACTTGAACACTGAAGCTTTCTTT.

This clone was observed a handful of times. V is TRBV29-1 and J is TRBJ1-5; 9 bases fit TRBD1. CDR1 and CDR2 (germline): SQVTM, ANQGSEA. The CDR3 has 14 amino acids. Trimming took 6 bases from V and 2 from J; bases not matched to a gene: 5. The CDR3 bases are TGCAGCGTCCAGGGACAGGGAGGCAATCAGCCCCAGCATTTT. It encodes CSVQGQGGNQPQHF.

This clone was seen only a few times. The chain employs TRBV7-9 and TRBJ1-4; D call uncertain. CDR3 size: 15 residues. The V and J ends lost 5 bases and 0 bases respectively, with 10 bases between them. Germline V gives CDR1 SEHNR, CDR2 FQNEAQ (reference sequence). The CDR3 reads CASSQLATTNEKLFF. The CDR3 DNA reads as TGTGCCAGCAGCCAACTTGCTACAACTAATGAAAAACTGTTTTTT.

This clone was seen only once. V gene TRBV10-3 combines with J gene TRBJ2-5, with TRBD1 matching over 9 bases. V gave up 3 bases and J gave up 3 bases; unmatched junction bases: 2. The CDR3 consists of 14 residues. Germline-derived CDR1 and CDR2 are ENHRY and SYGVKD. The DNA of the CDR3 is TGTGCCATCAGTGAAGGGACAGGGAAAGAGACCCAGTACTTC. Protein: CAISEGTGKETQYF.

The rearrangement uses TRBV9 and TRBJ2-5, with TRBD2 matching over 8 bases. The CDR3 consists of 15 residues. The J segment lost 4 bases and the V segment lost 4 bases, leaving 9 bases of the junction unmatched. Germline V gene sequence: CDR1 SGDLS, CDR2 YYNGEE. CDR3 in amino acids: CASSLPLAGGETQYF. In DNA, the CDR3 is TGTGCCAGCAGCCTCCCTCTTGCGGGAGGAGAGACCCAGTACTTC.

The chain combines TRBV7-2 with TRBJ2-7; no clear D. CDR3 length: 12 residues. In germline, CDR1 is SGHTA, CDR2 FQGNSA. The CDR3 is CVESFTSYEQYF. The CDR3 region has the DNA TGTGTGGAGTCCTTCACCTCCTACGAGCAGTACTTC.

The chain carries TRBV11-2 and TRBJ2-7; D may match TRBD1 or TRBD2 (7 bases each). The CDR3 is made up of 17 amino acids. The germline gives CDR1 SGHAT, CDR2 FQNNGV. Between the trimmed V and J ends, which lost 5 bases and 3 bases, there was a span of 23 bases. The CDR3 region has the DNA TGTGCCAGCAGCCTAAGACAGGGAGGGTCAGCAGGCTACGAGCAGTACTTC. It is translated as CASSLRQGGSAGYEQYF.

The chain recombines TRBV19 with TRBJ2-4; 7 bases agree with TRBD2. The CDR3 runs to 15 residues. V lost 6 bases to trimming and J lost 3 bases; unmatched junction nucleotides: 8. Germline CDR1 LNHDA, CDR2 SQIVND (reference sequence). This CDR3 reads CASSHLGRDKNIQYF. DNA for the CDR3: TGTGCCAGTAGCCATCTAGGGAGGGACAAAAACATTCAGTACTTC.

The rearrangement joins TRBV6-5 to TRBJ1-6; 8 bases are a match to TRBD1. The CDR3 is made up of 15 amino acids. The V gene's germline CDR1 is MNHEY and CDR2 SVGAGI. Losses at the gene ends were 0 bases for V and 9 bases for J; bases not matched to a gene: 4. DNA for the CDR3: TGTGCCAGCAGTTACTCGTCCGGACAGGGTTCACCCCTCCACTTT. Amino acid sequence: CASSYSSGQGSPLHF.

CDR3 sequence reads: CASSSGLANREQFF. Written as DNA, the CDR3 is TGTGCCAGCAGCTCGGGACTAGCGAACCGGGAGCAGTTCTTC. The genes are TRBV7-2 and TRBJ2-1; 10 bases match TRBD2. The V gene end was trimmed by 4 bases and the J gene end by 10 bases; junction bases not matched to a gene: 7. CDR3 length: 14 residues. Germline V lookup: CDR1 SGHTA, CDR2 FQGNSA.

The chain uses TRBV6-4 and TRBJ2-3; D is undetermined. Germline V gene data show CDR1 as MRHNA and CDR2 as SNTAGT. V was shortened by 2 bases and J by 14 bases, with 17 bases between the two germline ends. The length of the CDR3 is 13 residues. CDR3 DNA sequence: TGTGCCAGCAGTGACCCAAGCTCCGGCTTTACGTATTTT. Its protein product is CASSDPSSGFTYF.

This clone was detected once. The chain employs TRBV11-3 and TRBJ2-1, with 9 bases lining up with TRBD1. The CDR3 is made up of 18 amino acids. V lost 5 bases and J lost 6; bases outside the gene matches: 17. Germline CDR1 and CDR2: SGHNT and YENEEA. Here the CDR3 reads CASSKLRGGGTGTNEQFF. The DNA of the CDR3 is TGTGCCAGCAGCAAATTAAGGGGTGGTGGGACAGGGACCAATGAGCAGTTCTTC.

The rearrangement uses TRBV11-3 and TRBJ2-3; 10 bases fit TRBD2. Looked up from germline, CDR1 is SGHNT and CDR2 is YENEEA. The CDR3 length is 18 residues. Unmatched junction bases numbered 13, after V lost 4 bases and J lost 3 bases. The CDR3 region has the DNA TGTGCCAGCAGCTCCCCCGGCACTAGCGGGATAGAGACAGATACGCAGTATTTT. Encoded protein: CASSSPGTSGIETDTQYF.

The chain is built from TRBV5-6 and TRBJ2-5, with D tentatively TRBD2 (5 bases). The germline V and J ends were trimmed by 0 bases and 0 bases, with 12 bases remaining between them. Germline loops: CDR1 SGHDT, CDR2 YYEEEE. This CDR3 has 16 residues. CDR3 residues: CASSLVLPGYQETQYF. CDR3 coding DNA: TGTGCCAGCAGCTTGGTCCTCCCGGGGTACCAAGAGACCCAGTACTTC.